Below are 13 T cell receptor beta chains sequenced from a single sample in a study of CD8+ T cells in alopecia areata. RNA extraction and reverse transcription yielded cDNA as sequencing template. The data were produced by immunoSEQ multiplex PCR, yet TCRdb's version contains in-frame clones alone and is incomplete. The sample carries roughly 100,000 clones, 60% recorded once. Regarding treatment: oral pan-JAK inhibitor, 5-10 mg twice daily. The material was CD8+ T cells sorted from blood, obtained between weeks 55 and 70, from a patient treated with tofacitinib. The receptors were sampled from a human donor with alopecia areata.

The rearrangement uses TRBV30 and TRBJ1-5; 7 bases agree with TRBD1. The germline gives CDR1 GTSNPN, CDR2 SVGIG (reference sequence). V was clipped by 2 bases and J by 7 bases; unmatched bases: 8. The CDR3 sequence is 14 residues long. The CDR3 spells CAWSLTGVIQPQHF. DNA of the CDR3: TGTGCCTGGAGTCTTACAGGGGTCATACAGCCCCAGCATTTT.

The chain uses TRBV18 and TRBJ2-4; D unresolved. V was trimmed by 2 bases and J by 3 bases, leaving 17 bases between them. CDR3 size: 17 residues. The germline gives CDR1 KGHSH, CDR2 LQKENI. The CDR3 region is CASSPWAALIFKNIQYF. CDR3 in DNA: TGTGCCAGCTCACCATGGGCAGCACTGATCTTCAAAAACATTCAGTACTTC.

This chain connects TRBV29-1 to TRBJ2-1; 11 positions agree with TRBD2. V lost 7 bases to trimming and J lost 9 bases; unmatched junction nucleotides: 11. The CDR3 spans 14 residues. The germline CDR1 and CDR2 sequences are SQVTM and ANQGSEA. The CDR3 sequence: CSAPLSSGGREQFF. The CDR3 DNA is TGCAGCGCCCCTTTGTCTAGCGGGGGGCGTGAGCAGTTCTTC.

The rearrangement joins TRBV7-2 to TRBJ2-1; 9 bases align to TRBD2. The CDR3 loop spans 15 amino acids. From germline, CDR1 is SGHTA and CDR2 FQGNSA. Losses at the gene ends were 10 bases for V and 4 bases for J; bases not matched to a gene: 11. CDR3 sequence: CATPTGGGAYNEQFF. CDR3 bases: TGTGCCACCCCAACGGGCGGGGGGGCTTACAATGAGCAGTTCTTC.

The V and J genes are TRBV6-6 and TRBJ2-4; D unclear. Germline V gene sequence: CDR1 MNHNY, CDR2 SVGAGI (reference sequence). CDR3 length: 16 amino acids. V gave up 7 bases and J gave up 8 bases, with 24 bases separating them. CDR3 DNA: TGTGCCAGCACCTACCGATCCCTGGACGAATGGGACATTCAGTACTTC. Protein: CASTYRSLDEWDIQYF.

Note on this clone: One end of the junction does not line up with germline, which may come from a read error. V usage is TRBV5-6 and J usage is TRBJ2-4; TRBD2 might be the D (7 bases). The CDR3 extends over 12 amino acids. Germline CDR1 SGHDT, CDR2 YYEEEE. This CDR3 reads CASSLGGGPYLF. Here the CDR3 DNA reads TGTGCCAGCAGCTTGGGCGGGGGCCCTTACCTCTTC.

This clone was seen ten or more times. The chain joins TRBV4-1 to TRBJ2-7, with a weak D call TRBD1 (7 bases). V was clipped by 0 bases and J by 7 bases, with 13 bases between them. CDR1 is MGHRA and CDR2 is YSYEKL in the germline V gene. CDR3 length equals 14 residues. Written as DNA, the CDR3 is TGCGCCAGCAGCCAAGATCGCAGGGGGGAAGAGCAGTACTTC. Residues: CASSQDRRGEEQYF.

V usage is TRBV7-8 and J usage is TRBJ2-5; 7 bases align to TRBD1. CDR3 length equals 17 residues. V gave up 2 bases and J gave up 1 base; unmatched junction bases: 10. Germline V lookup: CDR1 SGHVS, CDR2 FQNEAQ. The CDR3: CASSLRAGGPLQETQYF. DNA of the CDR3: TGTGCCAGCAGCTTAAGGGCAGGGGGACCCCTCCAAGAGACCCAGTACTTC. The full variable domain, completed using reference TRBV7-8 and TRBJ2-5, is GAGVSQSPRYKVAKRGQDVALRCDPISGHVSLFWYQQALGQGPEFLTYFQNEAQLDKSGLPSDRFFAERPEGSVSTLKIQRTQQEDSAVYLCASSLRAGGPLQETQYFGPGTRLLVL.

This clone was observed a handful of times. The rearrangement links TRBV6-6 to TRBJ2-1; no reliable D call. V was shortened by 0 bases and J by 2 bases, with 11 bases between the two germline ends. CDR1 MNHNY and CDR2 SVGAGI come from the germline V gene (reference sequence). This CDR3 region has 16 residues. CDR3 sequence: CASSYSRQGPYNEQFF. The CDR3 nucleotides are TGTGCCAGCAGTTACTCGAGACAAGGCCCCTACAATGAGCAGTTCTTC.

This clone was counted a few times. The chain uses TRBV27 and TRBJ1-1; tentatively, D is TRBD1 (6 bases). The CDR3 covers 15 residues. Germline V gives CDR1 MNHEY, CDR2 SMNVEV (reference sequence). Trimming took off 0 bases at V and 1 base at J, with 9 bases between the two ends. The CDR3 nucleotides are TGTGCCAGCAGTTTATCACCCAGGGGGAACACTGAAGCTTTCTTT. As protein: CASSLSPRGNTEAFF.

The CDR3 DNA reads TGCGCCAGCAGCCCCCCGGCTAGCGGGGGGGAGGTCCAGTACTTC. It is translated as CASSPPASGGEVQYF. J is TRBJ2-5 and V is TRBV4-1; 12 bases align to TRBD2. Germline trimming cut 4 bases from V and 10 bases from J; bases unmatched to any gene: 10. From germline, CDR1 is MGHRA and CDR2 YSYEKL. The CDR3 has 15 amino acids.

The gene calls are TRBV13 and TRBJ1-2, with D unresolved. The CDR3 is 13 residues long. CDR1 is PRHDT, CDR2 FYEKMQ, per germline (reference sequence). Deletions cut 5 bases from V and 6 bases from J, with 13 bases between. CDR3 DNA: TGTGCCAGCAGCGAAGACCTTAGGCATGGCTACACCTTC. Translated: CASSEDLRHGYTF.

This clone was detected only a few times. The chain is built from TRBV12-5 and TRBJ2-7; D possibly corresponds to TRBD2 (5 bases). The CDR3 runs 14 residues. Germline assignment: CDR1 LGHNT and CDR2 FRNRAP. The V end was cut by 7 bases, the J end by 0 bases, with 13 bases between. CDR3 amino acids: CASDLEGGSYEQYF. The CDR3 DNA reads TGTGCTAGTGACCTAGAGGGCGGCTCCTACGAGCAGTACTTC.